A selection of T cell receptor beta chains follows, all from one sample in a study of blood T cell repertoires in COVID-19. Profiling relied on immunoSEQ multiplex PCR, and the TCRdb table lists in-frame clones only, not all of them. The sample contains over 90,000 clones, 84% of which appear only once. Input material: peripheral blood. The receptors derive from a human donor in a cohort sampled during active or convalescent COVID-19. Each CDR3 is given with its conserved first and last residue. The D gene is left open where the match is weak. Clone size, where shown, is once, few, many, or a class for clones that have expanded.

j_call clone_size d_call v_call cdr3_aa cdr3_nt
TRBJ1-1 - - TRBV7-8 CASSSREGVDTEAFF TGTGCCAGCAGCTCCCGTGAAGGGGTGGACACTGAAGCTTTCTTT
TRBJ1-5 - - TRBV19 CASSIRQAYSNQPQHF TGTGCCAGTAGTATTCGACAGGCCTATAGCAATCAGCCCCAGCATTTT
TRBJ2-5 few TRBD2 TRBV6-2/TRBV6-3 CASSYSIPAGGRETQYF TGTGCCAGCAGTTACTCGATCCCGGCGGGGGGGAGAGAGACCCAGTACTTC
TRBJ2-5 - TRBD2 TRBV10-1 CASSEALAGGLETQYF TGCGCCAGCAGTGAGGCCCTAGCGGGGGGACTGGAGACCCAGTACTTC
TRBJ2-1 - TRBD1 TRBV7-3 CASSPGGQGAYNEQFF TGTGCCAGCAGCCCAGGTGGCCAGGGGGCCTACAATGAGCAGTTCTTC
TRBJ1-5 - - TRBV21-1 CASCIETTRIQPQHF TGTGCCAGCTGCATAGAGACGACGAGGATTCAGCCCCAGCATTTT
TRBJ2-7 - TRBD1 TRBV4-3 CASSQGAGTGGDHEQYF TGCGCCAGCAGCCAGGGCGCCGGGACAGGGGGCGATCACGAGCAGTACTTC
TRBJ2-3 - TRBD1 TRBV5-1 CASSVSRDSSTDTQYF TGCGCCAGCAGCGTTAGCCGGGACAGTAGCACAGATACGCAGTATTTT
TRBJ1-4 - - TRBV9 CASSVAGGNGKLFF TGTGCCAGCAGCGTCGCGGGAGGCAACGGAAAACTGTTTTTT
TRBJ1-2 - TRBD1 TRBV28 CASSLGWGQRRGYTF TGTGCCAGCAGTTTAGGTTGGGGACAGAGACGCGGCTACACCTTC
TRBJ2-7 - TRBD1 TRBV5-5 CASSFREQGLVYEQYF TGTGCCAGCAGCTTCAGGGAACAGGGGCTAGTCTACGAGCAGTACTTC
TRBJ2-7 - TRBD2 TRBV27 CASSLSVAGEYEQYF TGTGCCAGCAGTTTATCCGTAGCGGGGGAGTACGAGCAGTACTTC
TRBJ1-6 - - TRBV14 CASSQDRGRGSPLHF TGTGCCAGCAGCCAAGATAGGGGCAGGGGATCACCCCTCCACTTT
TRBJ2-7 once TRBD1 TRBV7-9 CASGMGQSSYEQYF TGTGCCAGCGGGATGGGACAGAGCTCCTACGAGCAGTACTTC
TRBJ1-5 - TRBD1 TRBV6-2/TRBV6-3 CASSYSGRGNNQPQHF TGTGCCAGCAGTTACTCTGGCAGGGGGAACAATCAGCCCCAGCATTTT
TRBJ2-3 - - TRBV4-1 CASSQDEGADTQYF TGCGCCAGCAGCCAAGATGAAGGGGCAGATACGCAGTATTTT
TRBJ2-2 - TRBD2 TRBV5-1 CASTQAGESGELFF TGCGCCAGCACTCAAGCGGGGGAGAGCGGGGAGCTGTTTTTT
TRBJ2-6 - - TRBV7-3 CASSLTRTAGANVLTF TGTGCCAGCAGCCTCACCCGGACAGCGGGGGCCAACGTCCTGACTTTC
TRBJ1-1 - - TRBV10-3 CAITAGAEAFF TGTGCCATCACCGCGGGAGCTGAAGCTTTCTTT
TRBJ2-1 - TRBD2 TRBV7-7 CASSADGGAYNEQFF TGTGCCAGCAGCGCAGACGGGGGGGCCTACAATGAGCAGTTCTTC
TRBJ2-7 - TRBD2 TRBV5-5 CASSSGTSGGAHEQYF TGTGCCAGCAGCTCCGGGACTAGCGGGGGGGCTCACGAGCAGTACTTC
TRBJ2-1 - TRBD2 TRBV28 CASSLPGAGGLQFF TGTGCCAGCAGCCTCCCCGGAGCGGGGGGTTTGCAGTTCTTC
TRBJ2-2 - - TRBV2 CASSGTRNTGELFF TGTGCCAGCAGTGGGACTCGGAACACCGGGGAGCTGTTTTTT
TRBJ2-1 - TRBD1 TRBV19 CASSIGQGGYNEQFF TGTGCCAGTAGTATTGGACAGGGGGGCTACAATGAGCAGTTCTTC
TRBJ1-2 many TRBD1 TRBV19 CASRGTGGNIYGYTF TGTGCCAGTAGAGGGACAGGGGGCAATATTTATGGCTACACCTTC
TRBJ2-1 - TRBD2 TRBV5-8 CASNLRWSSGGSEQFF TGTGCCAGCAACCTCCGGTGGTCTAGCGGGGGTAGTGAGCAGTTCTTC
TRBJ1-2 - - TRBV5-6 CASSLYTSDGYTF TGTGCCAGCAGCTTGTATACTTCCGATGGCTACACCTTC
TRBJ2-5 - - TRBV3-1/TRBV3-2 CASSTGGLQETQYF TGTGCCAGCAGCACCGGGGGGCTCCAAGAGACCCAGTACTTC